A single sample gave rise to the 10 T cell receptor beta chains below, sequenced in a study of T cells after yellow fever vaccination. TCRdb itself ran the 5' RACE reads through MiXCR, one entry per CDR3 protein. The repertoire includes about 350,000 distinct CDR3 sequences, about 7.8% of them detected once, and approximately 15% sits in the top ten. The sample consisted of PBMCs, taken roughly 46 days after the first yellow fever vaccination. These receptors all stem from a man younger than 35 who received the YFV17D yellow fever vaccine.

This clonotype was counted between two and nine times. The chain has TRBV15 and TRBJ2-5; 8 bases fit TRBD2. In germline, CDR1 is LNHNV, CDR2 YYDKDF (reference sequence). Germline trimming cut 5 bases from V and 5 bases from J; bases unmatched to any gene: 13. The CDR3 loop spans 16 amino acids. The CDR3 DNA is TGTGCCACCAGCCCCTCAGAGGGTAGCGGGGTGGAGACCCAGTACTTC. Translated: CATSPSEGSGVETQYF. Drawing the rest from reference TRBV15 and TRBJ2-5, the complete variable domain is DAMVIQNPRYQVTQFGKPVTLSCSQTLNHNVMYWYQQKSSQAPKLLFHYYDKDFNNEADTPDNFQSRRPNTSFCFLDIRSPGLGDTAMYLCATSPSEGSGVETQYFGPGTRLLVL.

DNA of the CDR3: TGTGCCAGCAGCTCGGGGCCCTCCGATACGCAGTATTTT. Translation gives CASSSGPSDTQYF. This rearrangement joins TRBV11-3 to TRBJ2-3, with D possibly being TRBD1 or TRBD2 (5 bases each). The CDR3 totals 13 residues. Per germline, CDR1 SGHNT and CDR2 YENEEA. Trimming removed 4 bases from V and 6 bases from J, with 11 bases in between.

This clonotype was seen many times. CDR3 sequence (DNA): TGCGCCAGCAGCTTGATAGGGGCGACCTACGAGCAGTACTTC. Encoded protein: CASSLIGATYEQYF. The chain recombines TRBV5-1 with TRBJ2-7, with D maybe TRBD1 (5 bases). The germline V gene has CDR1 SGHRS and CDR2 YFSETQ. This CDR3 comprises 14 residues. V was clipped by 1 base and J by 2 bases, with 10 bases between them.

This clonotype was detected many times. The J gene is TRBJ2-7, the V gene TRBV11-1, with 11 nucleotides matching TRBD2. The V segment lost 5 bases and the J segment 3 bases; nucleotides outside the gene matches: 18. Germline CDR1 and CDR2: SGHAT and FQDESV (reference sequence). The CDR3 loop spans 19 amino acids. CDR3 amino acids: CASSQSYRTGLADHYEQYF. The CDR3 DNA reads TGTGCCAGCAGCCAGTCCTATCGGACGGGACTAGCGGATCACTACGAGCAGTACTTC.

The CDR3 DNA reads TGTGCCAGCTCGGGGGGGGGCAGACGCAATCAGCCCCAGCATTTT. This encodes CASSGGGRRNQPQHF. This rearrangement joins TRBV12-3 or TRBV12-4 to TRBJ1-5, with D possibly TRBD1 on 6 matching bases. The length of the CDR3 is 15 residues. V gave up 8 bases and J gave up 2 bases, with 16 bases separating them.

This chain uses TRBV5-1 with TRBJ2-1; 7 positions match TRBD2. V lost 2 bases and J lost 4; bases outside the gene matches: 6. The CDR3 is 15 amino acids. The germline V gene has CDR1 SGHRS and CDR2 YFSETQ. DNA for the CDR3: TGCGCCAGCAGCTTATCTCCGGGGGGTTACAATGAGCAGTTCTTC. It encodes CASSLSPGGYNEQFF. Variable domain in full (rest from reference TRBV5-1 and TRBJ2-1): KAGVTQTPRYLIKTRGQQVTLSCSPISGHRSVSWYQQTPGQGLQFLFEYFSETQRNKGNFPGRFSGRQFSNSRSEMNVSTLELGDSALYLCASSLSPGGYNEQFFGPGTRLTVL.

This clonotype was seen a few times. The chain links TRBV15 to TRBJ2-3; 8 bases align to TRBD1. In germline, CDR1 is LNHNV, CDR2 YYDKDF (reference sequence). The ends lost 3 bases at V and 4 bases at J; junction bases unmatched: 21. The CDR3 spans 20 residues. The CDR3 is CATSSYDPPGQVTLADTQYF. In DNA form, the CDR3 reads TGTGCCACCAGCAGTTATGACCCACCGGGACAGGTGACTTTGGCAGATACGCAGTATTTT.

In its sample, this clonotype was seen a few times. The chain has TRBV11-2 and TRBJ2-5, with TRBD1 matching 8 bases. Per the germline V gene, CDR1 is SGHAT and CDR2 is FQNNGV. Losses at the gene ends were 6 bases for V and 4 bases for J; bases not matched to a gene: 1. There are 12 residues in the CDR3. CDR3 bases: TGTGCCAGCAGAGGACAGGGAGAGACCCAGTACTTC. This translates into CASRGQGETQYF.

The V call is TRBV7-8, the J call TRBJ2-7; 7 positions agree with TRBD1. The CDR3 totals 17 residues. Germline lookup yields CDR1 SGHVS and CDR2 FQNEAQ. The trim removed 0 bases at V and 3 bases at J, leaving 11 bases unmatched. For the CDR3, the DNA is TGTGCCAGCAGCTTAGCGCCGGGGACAGAGACTCACTACGAGCAGTACGTC. Translation: CASSLAPGTETHYEQYV.

CDR3 nucleotides: TGTGCCAGCAGTGTGAGGCCCATGCGTTTGGGCTACACCTTC. This encodes CASSVRPMRLGYTF. This chain joins TRBV2 and TRBJ1-2; D is ambiguous. V lost 4 bases and J 8 bases, leaving 17 bases between the germline ends. This CDR3 contains 14 residues. Germline CDR1 reads SNHLY; CDR2 reads FYNNEI.